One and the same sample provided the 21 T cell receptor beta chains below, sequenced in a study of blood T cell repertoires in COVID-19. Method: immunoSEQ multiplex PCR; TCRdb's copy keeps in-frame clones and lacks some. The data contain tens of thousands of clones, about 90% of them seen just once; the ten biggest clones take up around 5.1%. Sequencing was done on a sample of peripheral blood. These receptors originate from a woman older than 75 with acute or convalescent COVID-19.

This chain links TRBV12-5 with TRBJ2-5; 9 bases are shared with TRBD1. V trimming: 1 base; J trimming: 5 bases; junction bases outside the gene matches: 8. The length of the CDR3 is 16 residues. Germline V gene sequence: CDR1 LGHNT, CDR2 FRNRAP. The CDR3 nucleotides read TGTGCTAGTGGTTTGGGGACAGGGGAGATTGGTGAGACCCAGTACTTC. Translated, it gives CASGLGTGEIGETQYF.

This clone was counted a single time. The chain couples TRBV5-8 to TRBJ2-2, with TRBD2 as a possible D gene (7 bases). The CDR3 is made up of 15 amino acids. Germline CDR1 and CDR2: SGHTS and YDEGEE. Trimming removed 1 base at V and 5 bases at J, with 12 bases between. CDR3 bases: TGTGCCAGCAGCTTGCGGGGGGCTAGGACCGGGGAGCTGTTTTTT. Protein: CASSLRGARTGELFF. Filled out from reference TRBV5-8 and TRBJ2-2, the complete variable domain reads EAGVTQSPTHLIKTRGQQATLRCSPISGHTSVYWYQQALGLGLQFLLWYDEGEERNRGNFPPRFSGRQFPNYSSELNVNALELEDSALYLCASSLRGARTGELFFGEGSRLTVL.

The CDR3 region is CASSLAYNSGNTIYF. CDR3 coding DNA: TGCGCCAGCAGCTTGGCGTACAACTCTGGAAACACCATATATTTT. The chain links TRBV5-1 to TRBJ1-3; D is unclear. The V gene lost 0 bases and the J gene lost 0 bases, with 7 bases spanning the gap. This CDR3 comprises 15 residues. CDR1 SGHRS and CDR2 YFSETQ come from the germline V gene.

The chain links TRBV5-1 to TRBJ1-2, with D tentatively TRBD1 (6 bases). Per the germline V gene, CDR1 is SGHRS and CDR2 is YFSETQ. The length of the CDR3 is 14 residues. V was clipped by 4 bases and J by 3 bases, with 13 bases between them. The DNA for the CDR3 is TGCGCCAGCAGCCTAGGACAGACGTACTATGGCTACACCTTC. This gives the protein CASSLGQTYYGYTF.

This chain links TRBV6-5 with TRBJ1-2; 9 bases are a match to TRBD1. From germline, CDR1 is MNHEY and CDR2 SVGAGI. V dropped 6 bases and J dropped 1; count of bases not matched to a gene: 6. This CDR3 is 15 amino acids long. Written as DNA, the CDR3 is TGTGCCAGCAGCCGGGGACAGGGCCGTAACTATGGCTACACCTTC. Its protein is CASSRGQGRNYGYTF.

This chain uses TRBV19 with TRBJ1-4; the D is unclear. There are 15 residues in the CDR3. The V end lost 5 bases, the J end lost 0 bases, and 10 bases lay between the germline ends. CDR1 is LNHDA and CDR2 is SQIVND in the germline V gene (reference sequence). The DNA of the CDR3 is TGTGCCAGTAGTTCTCTAGTTGCAACTAATGAAAAACTGTTTTTT. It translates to CASSSLVATNEKLFF.

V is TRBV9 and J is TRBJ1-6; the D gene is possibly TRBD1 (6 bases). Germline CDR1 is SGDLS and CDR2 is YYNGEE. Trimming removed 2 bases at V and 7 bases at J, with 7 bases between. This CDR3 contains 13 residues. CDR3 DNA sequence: TGTGCCAGCAGCGTCCAGGGGAATTCACCCCTCCACTTT. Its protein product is CASSVQGNSPLHF.

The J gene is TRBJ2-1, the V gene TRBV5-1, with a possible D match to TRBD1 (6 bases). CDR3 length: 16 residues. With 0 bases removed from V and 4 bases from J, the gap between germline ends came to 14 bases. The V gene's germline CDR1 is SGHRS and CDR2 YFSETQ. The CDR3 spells CASSLGQEPRYNEQFF. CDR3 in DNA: TGCGCCAGCAGCTTGGGACAGGAGCCCAGGTACAATGAGCAGTTCTTC.

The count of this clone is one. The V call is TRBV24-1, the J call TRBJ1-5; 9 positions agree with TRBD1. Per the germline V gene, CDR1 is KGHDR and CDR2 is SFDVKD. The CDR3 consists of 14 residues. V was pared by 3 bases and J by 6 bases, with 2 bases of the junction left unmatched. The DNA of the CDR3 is TGTGCCACCAGTGATGGACAGGGGACTCAGCCCCAGCATTTT. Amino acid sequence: CATSDGQGTQPQHF.

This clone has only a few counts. The CDR3 nucleotides read TGTGCCAGCTCCCACGGGACAGCGAACTATGGCTACACCTTC. It translates to CASSHGTANYGYTF. The rearrangement joins TRBV18 to TRBJ1-2; 7 nucleotides agree with TRBD1. Germline V CDR1 and CDR2: KGHSH, LQKENI. The V and J ends lost 6 bases and 2 bases, in that order; junction bases with no gene match: 6. The CDR3 extends over 14 amino acids.

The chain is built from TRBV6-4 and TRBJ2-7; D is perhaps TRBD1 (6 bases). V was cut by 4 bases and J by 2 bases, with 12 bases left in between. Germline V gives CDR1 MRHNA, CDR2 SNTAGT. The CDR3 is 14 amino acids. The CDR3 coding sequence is TGTGCCAGCAGTGTCCCGACAGGCACCTACGAGCAGTACTTC. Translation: CASSVPTGTYEQYF.

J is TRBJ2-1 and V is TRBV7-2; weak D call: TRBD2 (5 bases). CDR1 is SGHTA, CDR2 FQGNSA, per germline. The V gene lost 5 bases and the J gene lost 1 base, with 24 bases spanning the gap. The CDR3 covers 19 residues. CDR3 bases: TGTGCCAGCAGCCGTCGAGGGTGGTCCGGTAAGAGATCCTACAATGAGCAGTTCTTC. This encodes CASSRRGWSGKRSYNEQFF.

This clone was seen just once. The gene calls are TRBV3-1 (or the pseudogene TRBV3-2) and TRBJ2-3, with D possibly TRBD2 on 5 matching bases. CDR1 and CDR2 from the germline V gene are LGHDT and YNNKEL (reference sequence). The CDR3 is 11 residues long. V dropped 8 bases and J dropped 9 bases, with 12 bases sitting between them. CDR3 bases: TGTGCCAGCGGGGTCCCGGGGACGCAGTATTTT. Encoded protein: CASGVPGTQYF.

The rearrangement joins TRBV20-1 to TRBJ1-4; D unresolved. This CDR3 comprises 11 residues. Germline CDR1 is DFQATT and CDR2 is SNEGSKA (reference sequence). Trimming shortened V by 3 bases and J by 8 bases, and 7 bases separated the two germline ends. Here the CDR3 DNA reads TGCAGTGCTAGGGTGGAGGAAAAACTGTTTTTT. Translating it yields CSARVEEKLFF.

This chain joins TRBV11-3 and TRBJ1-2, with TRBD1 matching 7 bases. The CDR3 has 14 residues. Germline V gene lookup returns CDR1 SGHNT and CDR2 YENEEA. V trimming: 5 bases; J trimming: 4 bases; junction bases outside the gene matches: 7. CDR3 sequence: CASSPNRGPYGYTF. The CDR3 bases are TGTGCCAGCAGCCCCAACAGGGGTCCCTATGGCTACACCTTC.

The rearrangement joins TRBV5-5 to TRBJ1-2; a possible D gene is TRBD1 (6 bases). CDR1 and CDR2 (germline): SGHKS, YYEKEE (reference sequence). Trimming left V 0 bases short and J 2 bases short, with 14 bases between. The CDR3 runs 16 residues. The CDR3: CASSLATGGSNYGYTF. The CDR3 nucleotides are TGTGCCAGCAGCTTGGCTACGGGGGGCTCCAACTATGGCTACACCTTC.

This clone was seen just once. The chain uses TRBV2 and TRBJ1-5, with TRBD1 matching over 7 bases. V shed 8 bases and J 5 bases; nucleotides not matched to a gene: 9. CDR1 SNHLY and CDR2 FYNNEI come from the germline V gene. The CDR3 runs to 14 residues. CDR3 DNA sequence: TGTGCCAGCTCGGAGGGGACAGTATATCAGCCCCAGCATTTT. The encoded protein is CASSEGTVYQPQHF.

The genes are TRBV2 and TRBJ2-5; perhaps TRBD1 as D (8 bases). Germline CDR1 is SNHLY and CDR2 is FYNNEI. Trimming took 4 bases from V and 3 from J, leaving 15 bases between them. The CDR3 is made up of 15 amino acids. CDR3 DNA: TGTGCCAGCAGTGTGGACAGGGCGGGAGAAGAGACCCAGTACTTC. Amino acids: CASSVDRAGEETQYF.

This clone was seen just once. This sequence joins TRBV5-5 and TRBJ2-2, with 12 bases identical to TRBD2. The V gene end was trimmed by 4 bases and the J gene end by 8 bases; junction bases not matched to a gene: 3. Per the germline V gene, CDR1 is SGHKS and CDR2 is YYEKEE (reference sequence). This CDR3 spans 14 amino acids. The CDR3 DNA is TGTGCCAGCAGCGAACTAGCGGGGGGTGGGGAGCTGTTTTTT. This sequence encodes CASSELAGGGELFF.

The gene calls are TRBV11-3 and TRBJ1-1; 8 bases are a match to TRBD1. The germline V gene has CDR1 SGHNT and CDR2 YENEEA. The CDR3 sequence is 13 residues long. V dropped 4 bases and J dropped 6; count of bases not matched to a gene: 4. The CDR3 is CASSSGQGAEAFF. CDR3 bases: TGTGCCAGCAGCTCCGGACAGGGCGCTGAAGCTTTCTTT.

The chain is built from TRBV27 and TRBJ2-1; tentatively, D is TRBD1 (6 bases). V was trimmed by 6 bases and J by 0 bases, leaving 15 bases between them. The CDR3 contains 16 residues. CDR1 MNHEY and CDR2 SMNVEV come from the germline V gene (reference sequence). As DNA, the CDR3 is TGTGCCAGCAGAAGATCAGGGGAGAGCTCCTACAATGAGCAGTTCTTC. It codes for CASRRSGESSYNEQFF.